In this sample, the clone carrying this TCR beta chain turned up a few times. This record comes from a study of human T cells and chemical hapten exposure. The CDR3 contains 13 residues. With 5 bases removed from V and 7 bases from J, the gap between germline ends came to 15 bases. Germline assignment: CDR1 SGHNT and CDR2 YENEEA. TCRdb passed the RACE reads through MiXCR, listing each CDR3 protein once. The sample has about 120,000 distinct CDR3 sequences, 13% seen once. The time point denotes: pre-sensitization, week 0. The treatment denotes: therapeutic diphenylcyclopropenone sensitization with weekly scalp DPC.

Sample: whole blood, taken in connection with sensitization to the hapten diphenylcyclopropenone (DPC). The chain joins TRBV11-3 to TRBJ2-7, with D possibly TRBD2 on 6 matching bases. The receptor comes from a woman aged 18-29 years with alopecia areata. Some clones in this sample may be carry-over from other donors' samples. The chain's CDR3 is CASSPGLQREQYF. CDR3 nucleotide sequence: TGTGCCAGCAGCCCGGGACTCCAGAGGGAGCAGTACTTC.